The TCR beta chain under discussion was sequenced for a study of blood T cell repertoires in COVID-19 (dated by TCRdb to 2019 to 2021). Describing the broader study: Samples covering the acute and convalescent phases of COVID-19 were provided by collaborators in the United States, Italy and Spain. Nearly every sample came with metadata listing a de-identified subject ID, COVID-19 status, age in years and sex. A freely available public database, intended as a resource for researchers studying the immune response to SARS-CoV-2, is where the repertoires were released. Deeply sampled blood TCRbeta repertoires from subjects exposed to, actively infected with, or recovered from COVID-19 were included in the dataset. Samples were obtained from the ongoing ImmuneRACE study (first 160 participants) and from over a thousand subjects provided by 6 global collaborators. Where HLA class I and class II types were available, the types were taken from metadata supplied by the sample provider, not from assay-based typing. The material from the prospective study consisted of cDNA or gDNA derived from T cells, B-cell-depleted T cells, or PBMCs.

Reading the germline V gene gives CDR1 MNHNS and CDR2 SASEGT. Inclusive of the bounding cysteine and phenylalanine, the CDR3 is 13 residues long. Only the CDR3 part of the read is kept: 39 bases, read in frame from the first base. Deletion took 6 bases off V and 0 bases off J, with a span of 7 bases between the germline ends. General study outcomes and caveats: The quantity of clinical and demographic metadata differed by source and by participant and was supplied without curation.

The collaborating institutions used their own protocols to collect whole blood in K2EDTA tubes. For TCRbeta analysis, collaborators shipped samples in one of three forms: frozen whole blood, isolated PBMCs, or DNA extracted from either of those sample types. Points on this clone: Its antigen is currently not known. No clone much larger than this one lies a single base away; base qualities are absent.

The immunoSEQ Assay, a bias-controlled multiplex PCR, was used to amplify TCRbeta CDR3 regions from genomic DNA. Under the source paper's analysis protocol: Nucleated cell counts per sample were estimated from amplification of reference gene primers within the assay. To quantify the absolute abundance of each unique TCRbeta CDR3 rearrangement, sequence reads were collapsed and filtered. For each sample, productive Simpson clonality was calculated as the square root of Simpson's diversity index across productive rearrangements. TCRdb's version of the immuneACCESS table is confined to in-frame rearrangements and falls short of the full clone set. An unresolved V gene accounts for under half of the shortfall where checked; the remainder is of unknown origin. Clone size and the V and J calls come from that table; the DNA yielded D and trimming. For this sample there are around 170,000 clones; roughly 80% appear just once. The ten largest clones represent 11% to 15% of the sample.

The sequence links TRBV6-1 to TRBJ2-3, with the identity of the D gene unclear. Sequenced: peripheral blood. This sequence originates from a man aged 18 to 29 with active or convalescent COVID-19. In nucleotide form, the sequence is TGTGCCAGCAGGACACCGAGCACAGATACGCAGTATTTT. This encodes CASRTPSTDTQYF.